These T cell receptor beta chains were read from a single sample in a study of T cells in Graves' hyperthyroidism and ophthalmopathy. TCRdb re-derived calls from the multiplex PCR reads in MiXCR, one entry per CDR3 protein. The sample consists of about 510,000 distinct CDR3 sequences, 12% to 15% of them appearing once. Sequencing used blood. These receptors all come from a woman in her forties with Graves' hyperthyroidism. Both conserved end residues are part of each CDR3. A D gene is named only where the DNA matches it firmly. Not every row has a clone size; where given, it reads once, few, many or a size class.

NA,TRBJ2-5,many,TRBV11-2,CASSFQGRETQYF,TGTGCCAGCAGCTTTCAGGGTCGAGAGACCCAGTACTTC
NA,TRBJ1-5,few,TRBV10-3,CAISEPGDNQPQHF,TGTGCCATCAGTGAGCCAGGGGACAATCAGCCCCAGCATTTT
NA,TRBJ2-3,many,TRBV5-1,CASSSSVPRGAGTDTQYF,TGCGCCAGCAGCTCGTCCGTTCCTCGGGGGGCCGGCACAGATACGCAGTATTTT
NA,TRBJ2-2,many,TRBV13,CASSDADSPNTGELFF,TGTGCCAGCAGCGACGCGGACAGCCCGAACACCGGGGAGCTGTTTTTT
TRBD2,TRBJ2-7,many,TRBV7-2,CASSARLAESSYEQYF,TGTGCCAGCAGCGCCCGACTAGCGGAAAGCTCCTACGAGCAGTACTTC
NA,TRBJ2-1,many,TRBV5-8,CASSIRGSSYNEQFF,TGTGCCAGCAGCATCAGGGGTAGCTCCTACAATGAGCAGTTCTTC
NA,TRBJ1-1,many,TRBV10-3,CAISEGTPPEAFF,TGTGCCATCAGTGAGGGGACACCTCCTGAAGCTTTCTTT
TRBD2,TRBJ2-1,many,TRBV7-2,CASSLAAGGIYNEQFF,TGTGCCAGCAGCTTAGCCGCGGGAGGGATCTACAATGAGCAGTTCTTC
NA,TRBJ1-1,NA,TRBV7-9,CASSLPDSFTEAFF,TGTGCCAGCAGCTTACCCGACAGTTTCACTGAAGCTTTCTTT
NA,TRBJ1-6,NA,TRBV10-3,CAISTDGQSLHF,TGTGCCATCAGTACGGACGGTCAGTCCCTCCACTTT
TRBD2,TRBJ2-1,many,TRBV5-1,CASSLASGSYNEQFF,TGCGCCAGCAGCTTGGCTAGCGGCTCCTACAATGAGCAGTTCTTC
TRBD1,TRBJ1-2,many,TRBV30,CAWSSTYRGTNYGYTF,TGTGCCTGGAGTTCAACCTACAGGGGCACCAACTATGGCTACACCTTC
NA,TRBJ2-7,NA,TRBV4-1,CASSQPGAAYEQYF,TGCGCCAGCAGCCAACCAGGGGCAGCCTACGAGCAGTACTTC
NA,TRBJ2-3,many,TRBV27,CASSPSPSGDTQYF,TGTGCCAGCAGTCCCTCGCCCTCGGGTGATACGCAGTATTTT
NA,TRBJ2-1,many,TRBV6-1,CAPAEPTRNEQFF,TGTGCCCCCGCGGAGCCGACACGGAATGAGCAGTTCTTC
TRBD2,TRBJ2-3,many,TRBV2,CASSVGLAGADTQYF,TGTGCCAGCAGTGTCGGACTAGCGGGAGCAGATACGCAGTATTTT
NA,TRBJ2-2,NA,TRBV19,CASSIVDGELFF,TGTGCCAGTAGTATAGTAGACGGGGAGCTGTTTTTT
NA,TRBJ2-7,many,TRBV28,CASISPTGSNNEQYF,TGTGCCAGCATTAGTCCCACAGGGTCTAACAACGAGCAGTACTTC
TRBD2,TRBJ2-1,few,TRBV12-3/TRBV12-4,CASSLSWTSGRGSYNEQFF,TGTGCCAGCAGTTTATCCTGGACTAGCGGGAGGGGCTCCTACAATGAGCAGTTCTTC